This T cell receptor (beta chain) appears in the sequencing data of a study of cytomegalovirus exposure and HLA in healthy donors. The overall study: An earlier analysis found fewer than 140 million unique TCR beta sequences from about 190 million T cells.

PCR amplification relied on 60 Vbeta primers (plus 13 Jbeta primers). The table came from immunoSEQ multiplex PCR; TCRdb's copy has only in-frame clones and leaves some out. The repertoire has tens of thousands of clones, over 60% of them found once; the top ten carry approximately 3%. Notes on the study in general: Cytomegalovirus status, reportedly, was diagnosed with high specificity and sensitivity by the classifier. Most TCR sequences were uncommon, yet certain public TCRs appeared in many donors.

To note about this clone: Its antigen is not known.

Everyone who donated was a healthy bone marrow donor. Per germline, CDR1 MDHEN and CDR2 SYDVKM. The CDR3 is 15 amino acids. V gave up 2 bases and J gave up 2 bases, with 12 bases separating them. Sequenced sample: PBMCs. This receptor was taken from a woman in her fifties or sixties in good health and CMV-seronegative. The chain employs TRBV28 and TRBJ1-2, with D perhaps matching TRBD1 (6 bases). The DNA for the CDR3 is TGTGCCAGCAGTTTACGAAACAGGGTAAACTATGGCTACACCTTC. This sequence encodes CASSLRNRVNYGYTF.